The rows below give T cell receptor beta chains drawn from one sample of a study of blood T cell repertoires in COVID-19. Profiled with immunoSEQ multiplex PCR; TCRdb holds only in-frame clones, not every one. The sample lists over 200,000 clones; 84% were seen once. What was sequenced was PBMCs or T cells enriched from blood (not recorded which). The receptors shown here come from a man aged 55 to 70 who had recovered from COVID-19. Both conserved end residues are part of each CDR3. Fields, in order: clone size, J gene, D gene, CDR3 length, V gene, CDR3 protein, CDR3 DNA. D genes are given only for firm matches. Clone size is stated in some rows and not others, as once, few, many or a class when expanded.

abundance: -; j_gene: TRBJ2-7; d_gene: TRBD1; len: 15; v_gene: TRBV6-2/TRBV6-3; CDR3aa: CASSYLTGAVYEQYF; CDR3nt: TGTGCCAGCAGTTACTTAACAGGGGCGGTGTACGAGCAGTACTTC
abundance: -; j_gene: TRBJ2-7; d_gene: TRBD2; len: 14; v_gene: TRBV3-1/TRBV3-2; CDR3aa: CASTGGGKTYEQYF; CDR3nt: TGTGCCAGCACCGGGGGGGGGAAGACCTACGAGCAGTACTTC
abundance: few; j_gene: TRBJ1-1; d_gene: TRBD1; len: 16; v_gene: TRBV5-1; CDR3aa: CASSTQPSTGDTEAFF; CDR3nt: TGCGCCAGCAGCACCCAACCTTCGACAGGGGACACTGAAGCTTTCTTT
abundance: -; j_gene: TRBJ1-1; d_gene: -; len: 14; v_gene: TRBV2; CDR3aa: CASRAGWKNAEAFF; CDR3nt: TGTGCCAGCAGGGCAGGGTGGAAGAACGCTGAAGCTTTCTTT
abundance: -; j_gene: TRBJ2-5; d_gene: -; len: 16; v_gene: TRBV5-6; CDR3aa: CASSLDSSGGKETQYF; CDR3nt: TGTGCCAGCAGCTTGGACAGCTCCGGGGGAAAAGAGACCCAGTACTTC
abundance: few; j_gene: TRBJ2-7; d_gene: -; len: 15; v_gene: TRBV9; CDR3aa: CASSVAGTSQYEQYF; CDR3nt: TGTGCCAGCAGCGTAGCAGGCACCAGTCAATACGAGCAGTACTTC
abundance: -; j_gene: TRBJ2-1; d_gene: TRBD1; len: 13; v_gene: TRBV2; CDR3aa: CASKHRGTDEQFF; CDR3nt: TGTGCCAGCAAGCACAGGGGGACGGATGAGCAGTTCTTC
abundance: few; j_gene: TRBJ2-5; d_gene: -; len: 15; v_gene: TRBV24-1; CDR3aa: CATSDTSGDLETQYF; CDR3nt: TGTGCCACCAGTGATACGTCAGGGGATCTGGAGACCCAGTACTTC
abundance: -; j_gene: TRBJ2-3; d_gene: TRBD1; len: 14; v_gene: TRBV18; CDR3aa: CASSGQGAPDTQYF; CDR3nt: TGTGCCAGCTCAGGCCAGGGGGCCCCAGATACGCAGTATTTT
abundance: -; j_gene: TRBJ2-7; d_gene: -; len: 18; v_gene: TRBV4-1; CDR3aa: CASSQELREAGRTYEQYF; CDR3nt: TGCGCCAGCAGCCAAGAATTAAGGGAGGCAGGGAGAACCTACGAGCAGTACTTC
abundance: -; j_gene: TRBJ2-1; d_gene: -; len: 13; v_gene: TRBV6-5; CDR3aa: CASRKQGLDEQFF; CDR3nt: TGTGCCAGCAGGAAACAGGGCTTGGATGAGCAGTTCTTC
abundance: once; j_gene: TRBJ2-1; d_gene: -; len: 14; v_gene: TRBV7-2; CDR3aa: CASSFSGGNNEQFF; CDR3nt: TGTGCCAGCAGCTTTAGCGGAGGGAACAATGAGCAGTTCTTC
abundance: few; j_gene: TRBJ2-7; d_gene: -; len: 13; v_gene: TRBV10-3; CDR3aa: CAISGHRANEQYF; CDR3nt: TGTGCCATCAGTGGGCACAGGGCCAACGAGCAGTACTTC
abundance: -; j_gene: TRBJ2-2; d_gene: -; len: 14; v_gene: TRBV18; CDR3aa: CASSPNRGTGELFF; CDR3nt: TGTGCCAGCTCACCGAACCGGGGGACCGGGGAGCTGTTTTTT
abundance: -; j_gene: TRBJ1-2; d_gene: -; len: 15; v_gene: TRBV7-9; CDR3aa: CASSLGGNRGYGYTF; CDR3nt: TGTGCCAGCAGCTTAGGAGGGAACAGAGGCTATGGCTACACCTTC
abundance: -; j_gene: TRBJ1-5; d_gene: -; len: 11; v_gene: TRBV19; CDR3aa: CATPTGQPQHF; CDR3nt: TGTGCCACCCCGACAGGCCAGCCCCAGCATTTT
abundance: -; j_gene: TRBJ1-1; d_gene: TRBD1; len: 17; v_gene: TRBV5-1; CDR3aa: CASSLWGTGALNTEAFF; CDR3nt: TGCGCCAGCAGCTTGTGGGGGACAGGGGCCCTGAACACTGAAGCTTTCTTT
abundance: once; j_gene: TRBJ2-1; d_gene: TRBD1; len: 15; v_gene: TRBV24-1; CDR3aa: CATSDWGQGGYEQFF; CDR3nt: TGTGCCACCAGTGATTGGGGACAGGGAGGTTATGAGCAGTTCTTC
abundance: -; j_gene: TRBJ2-3; d_gene: TRBD1; len: 15; v_gene: TRBV6-5; CDR3aa: CASSIRTGFTDTQYF; CDR3nt: TGTGCCAGCAGTATTAGGACAGGGTTTACGGATACGCAGTATTTT
abundance: -; j_gene: TRBJ2-7; d_gene: TRBD1; len: 12; v_gene: TRBV11-3; CDR3aa: CASSFRGSEQYF; CDR3nt: TGTGCCAGCAGCTTCAGGGGGTCGGAGCAGTACTTC
abundance: -; j_gene: TRBJ2-1; d_gene: TRBD2; len: 17; v_gene: TRBV7-9; CDR3aa: CASSPGLAGASYNEQFF; CDR3nt: TGTGCCAGCAGCCCGGGACTAGCGGGGGCCTCCTACAATGAGCAGTTCTTC
abundance: -; j_gene: TRBJ1-2; d_gene: -; len: 15; v_gene: TRBV11-1; CDR3aa: CASSSGQPPNYGYTF; CDR3nt: TGTGCCAGCAGCTCCGGACAGCCACCAAACTATGGCTACACCTTC
abundance: -; j_gene: TRBJ2-2; d_gene: TRBD1; len: 17; v_gene: TRBV6-2/TRBV6-3; CDR3aa: CASSLELGQEYTGELFF; CDR3nt: TGTGCCAGCAGTTTAGAGCTCGGACAGGAGTACACCGGGGAGCTGTTTTTT
abundance: -; j_gene: TRBJ2-7; d_gene: -; len: 14; v_gene: TRBV9; CDR3aa: CASSVGSGDYEQYF; CDR3nt: TGTGCCAGCAGCGTAGGTAGCGGCGACTACGAGCAGTACTTC
abundance: -; j_gene: TRBJ2-5; d_gene: TRBD2; len: 13; v_gene: TRBV5-8; CDR3aa: CASSLVRGGTQYF; CDR3nt: TGTGCCAGCAGCTTAGTCCGCGGGGGGACCCAGTACTTC
abundance: -; j_gene: TRBJ1-1; d_gene: -; len: 14; v_gene: TRBV29-1; CDR3aa: CSVGFTMGGGEAFF; CDR3nt: TGCAGCGTTGGTTTTACCATGGGTGGGGGGGAAGCTTTCTTT
abundance: -; j_gene: TRBJ1-1; d_gene: -; len: 18; v_gene: TRBV18; CDR3aa: CASSPMVATGPSNTEAFF; CDR3nt: TGTGCCAGCTCACCAATGGTTGCCACAGGGCCCTCGAACACTGAAGCTTTCTTT
abundance: -; j_gene: TRBJ1-4; d_gene: TRBD1; len: 13; v_gene: TRBV25-1; CDR3aa: CASRGTANEKLFF; CDR3nt: TGTGCCAGCCGGGGGACAGCAAATGAAAAACTGTTTTTT